The clone carrying this T cell receptor beta chain appeared many times. As yet, its antigen is unknown. The sample comes from a study of metastatic and nonmetastatic thyroid tumors. On the study more broadly: Thyroid patients, malignant and benign, had repertoires compared across blood and tumor or nodule tissue.

Every patient underwent thyroid surgery untreated. Whole-study results and caveats: Across blood and tumor, TCR beta diversity in malignant thyroid tumors was reportedly significantly higher than in benign nodules.

Per the original methods: Differences in CDR3 between clinicopathological groups were drawn on to build a classifier intended to discriminate distant-metastatic papillary thyroid cancer patients. Using MiXCR, TCRdb reanalyzed the PCR reads. These V and J calls rely on TCRdb rather than the paper's analysis. Found here are over 25,000 clones, about a sixth of them singletons; the top ten hold more than 9%. The TCR was taken from a female donor with papillary thyroid cancer or a benign thyroid nodule (not recorded which). Some clones in this sample may be carry-over from other donors' samples. Sequenced sample: blood.

Written as DNA, the CDR3 is TGTGCCAGTAGTATAGATCGGGTAGCGGGAGGGAATGAGCAGTTCTTC. This codes for CASSIDRVAGGNEQFF. The chain couples TRBV19 to TRBJ2-1; TRBD2 agrees at 11 bases. Germline values: CDR1 LNHDA, CDR2 SQIVND (reference sequence). This CDR3 has 16 residues. Trimming cost V 0 bases and J 7 bases; bases outside gene matches: 5.